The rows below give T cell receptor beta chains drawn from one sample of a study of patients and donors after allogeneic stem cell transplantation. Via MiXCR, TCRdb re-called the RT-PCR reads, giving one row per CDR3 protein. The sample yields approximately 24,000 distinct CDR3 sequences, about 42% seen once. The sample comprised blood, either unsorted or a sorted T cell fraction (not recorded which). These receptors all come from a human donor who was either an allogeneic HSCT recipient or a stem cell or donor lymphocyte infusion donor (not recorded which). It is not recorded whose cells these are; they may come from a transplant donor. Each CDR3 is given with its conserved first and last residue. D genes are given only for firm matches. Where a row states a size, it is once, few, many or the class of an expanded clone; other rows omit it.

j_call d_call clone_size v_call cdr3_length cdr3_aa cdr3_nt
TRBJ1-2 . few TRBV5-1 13 CASSLAGTLGYTF TGCGCCAGCAGCTTGGCTGGGACCTTAGGCTACACCTTC
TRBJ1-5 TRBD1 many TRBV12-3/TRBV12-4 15 CASRRTGVSNQPQHF TGTGCCAGCAGGCGGACAGGGGTTAGCAATCAGCCCCAGCATTTT
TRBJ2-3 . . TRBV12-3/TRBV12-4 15 CASSRRTVAPDTQYF TGTGCCAGCAGCCGACGGACAGTGGCCCCAGATACGCAGTATTTT
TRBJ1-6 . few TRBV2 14 CASSRITYNSPLHF TGTGCCAGCAGCCGAATAACCTATAATTCACCCCTCCACTTT
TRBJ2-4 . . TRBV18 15 CASSPMGVAKNIQYF TGTGCCAGCTCACCAATGGGGGTGGCCAAAAACATTCAGTACTTC
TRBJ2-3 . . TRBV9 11 CASSVGDTQYF TGTGCCAGCAGCGTTGGAGATACGCAGTATTTT
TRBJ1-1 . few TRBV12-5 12 CASEFPHTEAFF TGTGCTAGCGAGTTCCCCCACACTGAAGCTTTCTTT
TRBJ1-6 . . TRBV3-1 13 CASSQTGHSPLHF TGTGCCAGCAGCCAGACTGGGCATTCACCCCTCCACTTT
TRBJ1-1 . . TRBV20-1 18 CSARDSSSWGRENTEAFF TGCAGTGCTAGAGATTCAAGCTCGTGGGGACGGGAGAACACTGAAGCTTTCTTT
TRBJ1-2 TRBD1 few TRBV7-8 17 CASSLTAQTGANYGYTF TGTGCCAGCAGCTTAACCGCACAGACAGGGGCCAACTATGGCTACACCTTC
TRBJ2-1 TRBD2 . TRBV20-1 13 CSAIGLAADEQFF TGCAGTGCCATTGGACTAGCGGCGGATGAGCAGTTCTTC
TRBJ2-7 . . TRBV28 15 CASSYPKVLSYEQYF TGTGCCAGCAGTTATCCGAAGGTCCTATCCTACGAGCAGTACTTC
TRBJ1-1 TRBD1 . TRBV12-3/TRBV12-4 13 CASSSAQGAGAFF TGTGCCAGCAGTTCAGCACAGGGGGCTGGAGCTTTCTTT
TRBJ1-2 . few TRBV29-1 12 CSVEGNSRGYTF TGCAGCGTTGAAGGGAACTCGCGGGGCTACACCTTC
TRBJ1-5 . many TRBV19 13 CASSIPGNQPQHF TGTGCCAGTAGTATTCCGGGGAATCAGCCCCAGCATTTT
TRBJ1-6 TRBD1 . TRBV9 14 CASSKGQGASPLHF TGTGCCAGCAGCAAGGGACAGGGGGCTTCACCCCTCCACTTT
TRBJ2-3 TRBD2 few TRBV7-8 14 CASSLWRGRDTQYF TGTGCCAGCAGCTTGTGGCGGGGGAGGGATACGCAGTATTTT
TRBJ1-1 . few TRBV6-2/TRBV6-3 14 CASSYSHRNTEAFF TGTGCCAGCAGTTACTCCCACAGGAACACTGAAGCTTTCTTT
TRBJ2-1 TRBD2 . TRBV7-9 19 CASSPLPGLAGVGYNEQFF TGTGCCAGCAGCCCCCTCCCCGGTCTAGCGGGAGTAGGGTACAATGAGCAGTTCTTC
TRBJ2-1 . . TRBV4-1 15 CASSQDWLSYNEQFF TGCGCCAGCAGCCAAGATTGGCTATCCTACAATGAGCAGTTCTTC
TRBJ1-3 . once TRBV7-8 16 CASSQTDPSSGNTIYF TGTGCCAGCAGCCAAACTGACCCGAGCTCTGGAAACACCATATATTTT
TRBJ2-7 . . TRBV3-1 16 CASSQGARRFPYEQYF TGTGCCAGCAGCCAAGGGGCCCGTAGGTTCCCCTACGAGCAGTACTTC
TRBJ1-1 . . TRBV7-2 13 CASRFGVTGLAFF TGTGCCAGCAGATTCGGTGTTACGGGCTTGGCTTTCTTT
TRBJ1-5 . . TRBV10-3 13 CAISRVTRQPQHF TGTGCCATCAGCCGGGTCACAAGACAGCCCCAGCATTTT
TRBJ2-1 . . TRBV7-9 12 CASRTTYNEQFF TGTGCCAGCAGAACCACCTACAATGAGCAGTTCTTC
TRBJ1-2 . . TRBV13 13 CASSWGRGYGYTF TGTGCCAGCAGCTGGGGCCGGGGGTATGGCTACACCTTC
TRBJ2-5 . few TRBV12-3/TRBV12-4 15 CASSLARQHRETQYF TGTGCCAGCAGTTTAGCGAGACAGCATCGGGAGACCCAGTACTTC
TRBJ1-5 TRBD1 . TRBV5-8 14 CASKSGGLNQPQHF TGTGCCAGCAAATCAGGGGGCCTGAATCAGCCCCAGCATTTT
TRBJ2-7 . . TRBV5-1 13 CASSLSGAHEQYF TGCGCCAGCAGCTTGTCCGGGGCCCACGAGCAGTACTTC
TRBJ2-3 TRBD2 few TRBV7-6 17 CASSLGLAGPYTDTQYF TGTGCCAGCAGCTTGGGACTAGCGGGGCCGTACACAGATACGCAGTATTTT
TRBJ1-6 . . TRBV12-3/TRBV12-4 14 CASSNRENNSPLHF TGTGCCAGCAGTAACAGGGAGAATAATTCACCCCTCCACTTT
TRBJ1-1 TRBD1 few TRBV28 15 CASSLHGQGGTEAFF TGTGCCAGCAGTTTACACGGACAGGGGGGAACTGAAGCTTTCTTT
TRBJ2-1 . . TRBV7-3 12 CASSLTRHQQFF TGTGCCAGCAGCTTAACAAGACATCAGCAGTTCTTC
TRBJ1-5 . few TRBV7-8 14 CASSLAPSGQPQHF TGTGCCAGCAGCTTAGCCCCGTCAGGTCAGCCCCAGCATTTT
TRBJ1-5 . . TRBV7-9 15 CASSPEGNSNQPQHF TGTGCCAGCAGCCCAGAGGGGAATAGCAATCAGCCCCAGCATTTT
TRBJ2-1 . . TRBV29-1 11 CSGERNNEQFF TGCAGCGGGGAGAGGAACAATGAGCAGTTCTTC
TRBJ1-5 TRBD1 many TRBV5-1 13 CASSFTGDQPQHF TGCGCCAGCAGCTTCACAGGGGATCAGCCCCAGCATTTT
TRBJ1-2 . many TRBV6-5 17 CASSYSLTRGANYGYTF TGTGCCAGCAGTTACTCGTTAACCAGGGGAGCTAACTATGGCTACACCTTC
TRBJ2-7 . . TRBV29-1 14 CSVEDPLTGREQYF TGCAGCGTTGAAGATCCCCTCACTGGAAGGGAGCAGTACTTC
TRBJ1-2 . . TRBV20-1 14 CSAREQGGSDGYTF TGCAGTGCTAGAGAACAGGGCGGATCGGATGGCTACACCTTC
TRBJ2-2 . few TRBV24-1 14 CATSAGTYTGELFF TGTGCCACCAGTGCAGGAACCTACACCGGGGAGCTGTTTTTT
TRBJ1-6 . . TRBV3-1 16 CASSRSVRSYNSPLHF TGTGCCAGCAGCCGCAGCGTCCGCTCCTATAATTCACCCCTCCACTTT
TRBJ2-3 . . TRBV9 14 CASSTRESTDTQYF TGTGCCAGCAGCACACGGGAATCTACAGATACGCAGTATTTT
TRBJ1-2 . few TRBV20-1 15 CSATPDGLPNYGYTF TGCAGTGCCACCCCGGACGGACTGCCTAACTATGGCTACACCTTC
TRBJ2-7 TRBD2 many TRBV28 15 CASSFVLAGLYEQYF TGTGCCAGCAGTTTTGTCCTAGCGGGACTCTACGAGCAGTACTTC
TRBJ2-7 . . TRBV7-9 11 CASSFTYEQYF TGTGCCAGCAGCTTTACCTACGAGCAGTACTTC
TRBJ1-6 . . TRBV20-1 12 CSAIGIGSPLHF TGCAGTGCTATAGGGATTGGTTCACCCCTCCACTTT
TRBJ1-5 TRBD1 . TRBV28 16 CASSLRTGRWGQPQHF TGTGCCAGCAGTTTACGGACAGGCCGGTGGGGTCAGCCCCAGCATTTT
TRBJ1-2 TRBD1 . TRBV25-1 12 CASSPGQFGYTF TGTGCCAGCAGTCCGGGACAGTTTGGCTACACCTTC
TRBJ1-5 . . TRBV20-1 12 CSAYGGNQPQHF TGCAGCGCCTACGGGGGGAATCAGCCCCAGCATTTT